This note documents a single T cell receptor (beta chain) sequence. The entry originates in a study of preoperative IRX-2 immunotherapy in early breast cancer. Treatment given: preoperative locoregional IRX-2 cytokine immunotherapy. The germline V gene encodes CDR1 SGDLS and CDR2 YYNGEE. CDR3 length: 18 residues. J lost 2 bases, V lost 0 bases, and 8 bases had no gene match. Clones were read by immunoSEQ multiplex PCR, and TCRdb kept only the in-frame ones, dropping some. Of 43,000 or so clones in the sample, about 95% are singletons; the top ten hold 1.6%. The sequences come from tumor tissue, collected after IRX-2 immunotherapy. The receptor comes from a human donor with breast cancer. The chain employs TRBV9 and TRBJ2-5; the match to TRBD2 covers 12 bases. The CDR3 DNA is TGTGCCAGCAGCGTAGCTCCACTAGCGGGAGGAACACAAGAGACCCAGTACTTC. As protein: CASSVAPLAGGTQETQYF.